These T cell receptor beta chains were read from a single sample in a study of blood T cell repertoires in COVID-19. Produced via immunoSEQ multiplex PCR; TCRdb's table is partial and in-frame only. The sample lists 100,000 to 150,000 clones, about 85% occurring once. Sequenced material: peripheral blood. These receptors all stem from a woman at least 80 years old with acute or convalescent COVID-19. Each CDR3 is given with its conserved first and last residue. D genes are given only for firm matches. Some rows have no size entry. The others give once, few or many, or a class for an expanded clone.

.	TRBV6-5	TRBJ1-6	.	CASKAGNSPLHF	TGTGCCAGCAAAGCAGGGAATTCACCCCTCCACTTT
.	TRBV5-1	TRBJ1-3	TRBD1	CASSLEGAPDTIYF	TGCGCCAGCAGCTTGGAGGGGGCGCCAGACACCATATATTTT
.	TRBV4-1	TRBJ1-2	.	CASSQTPPPRNTF	TGCGCCAGCAGCCAAACCCCGCCGCCCAGAAACACCTTC
few	TRBV7-2	TRBJ1-2	TRBD1	CASSLTNRGPDYGYTF	TGTGCCAGCAGCTTAACCAACAGGGGGCCGGACTATGGCTACACCTTC
.	TRBV19	TRBJ1-5	TRBD1	CASSIAGQGGGQPQHF	TGTGCCAGTAGTATAGCGGGACAGGGTGGCGGTCAGCCCCAGCATTTT
.	TRBV4-1	TRBJ1-2	.	CASSQPFRASDYGYTF	TGCGCCAGCAGCCAACCCTTCCGCGCATCCGACTATGGCTACACCTTC
.	TRBV19	TRBJ2-3	TRBD1	CATRPGQGRGDTQYF	TGTGCCACCAGACCGGGACAGGGAAGGGGGGATACGCAGTATTTT
.	TRBV5-5	TRBJ2-2	TRBD1	CASKGATNTGELFF	TGTGCCAGCAAGGGGGCTACAAACACCGGGGAGCTGTTTTTT
.	TRBV6-2/TRBV6-3	TRBJ1-1	.	CASSYNGFLSAFF	TGTGCCAGCAGTTACAACGGGTTTCTATCCGCTTTCTTT
.	TRBV6-5	TRBJ1-1	.	CASRGGTEAFF	TGTGCCAGCAGGGGGGGCACTGAAGCTTTCTTT
.	TRBV18	TRBJ1-4	TRBD1	CASSPQRTGREKLFF	TGTGCCAGCTCACCACAAAGGACAGGGCGTGAAAAACTGTTTTTT
.	TRBV18	TRBJ2-2	TRBD2	CASSPAGANTGELFF	TGTGCCAGCTCACCAGCGGGGGCGAACACCGGGGAGCTGTTTTTT
.	TRBV5-5	TRBJ2-3	.	CASSLSSGRSDTQYF	TGTGCCAGCAGCTTAAGCAGCGGACGGTCAGATACGCAGTATTTT
once	TRBV5-1	TRBJ1-1	TRBD1	CASSSEDRGTSPPFF	TGCGCCAGCAGCTCCGAAGACAGGGGCACTTCCCCTCCTTTCTTT
.	TRBV24-1	TRBJ1-2	.	CATSDTTGSYGYTF	TGTGCCACCAGTGATACGACAGGAAGCTATGGCTACACCTTC
.	TRBV6-1	TRBJ1-5	.	CASSEAGGRQPQHF	TGTGCCAGCAGTGAGGCGGGGGGCAGGCAGCCCCAGCATTTT